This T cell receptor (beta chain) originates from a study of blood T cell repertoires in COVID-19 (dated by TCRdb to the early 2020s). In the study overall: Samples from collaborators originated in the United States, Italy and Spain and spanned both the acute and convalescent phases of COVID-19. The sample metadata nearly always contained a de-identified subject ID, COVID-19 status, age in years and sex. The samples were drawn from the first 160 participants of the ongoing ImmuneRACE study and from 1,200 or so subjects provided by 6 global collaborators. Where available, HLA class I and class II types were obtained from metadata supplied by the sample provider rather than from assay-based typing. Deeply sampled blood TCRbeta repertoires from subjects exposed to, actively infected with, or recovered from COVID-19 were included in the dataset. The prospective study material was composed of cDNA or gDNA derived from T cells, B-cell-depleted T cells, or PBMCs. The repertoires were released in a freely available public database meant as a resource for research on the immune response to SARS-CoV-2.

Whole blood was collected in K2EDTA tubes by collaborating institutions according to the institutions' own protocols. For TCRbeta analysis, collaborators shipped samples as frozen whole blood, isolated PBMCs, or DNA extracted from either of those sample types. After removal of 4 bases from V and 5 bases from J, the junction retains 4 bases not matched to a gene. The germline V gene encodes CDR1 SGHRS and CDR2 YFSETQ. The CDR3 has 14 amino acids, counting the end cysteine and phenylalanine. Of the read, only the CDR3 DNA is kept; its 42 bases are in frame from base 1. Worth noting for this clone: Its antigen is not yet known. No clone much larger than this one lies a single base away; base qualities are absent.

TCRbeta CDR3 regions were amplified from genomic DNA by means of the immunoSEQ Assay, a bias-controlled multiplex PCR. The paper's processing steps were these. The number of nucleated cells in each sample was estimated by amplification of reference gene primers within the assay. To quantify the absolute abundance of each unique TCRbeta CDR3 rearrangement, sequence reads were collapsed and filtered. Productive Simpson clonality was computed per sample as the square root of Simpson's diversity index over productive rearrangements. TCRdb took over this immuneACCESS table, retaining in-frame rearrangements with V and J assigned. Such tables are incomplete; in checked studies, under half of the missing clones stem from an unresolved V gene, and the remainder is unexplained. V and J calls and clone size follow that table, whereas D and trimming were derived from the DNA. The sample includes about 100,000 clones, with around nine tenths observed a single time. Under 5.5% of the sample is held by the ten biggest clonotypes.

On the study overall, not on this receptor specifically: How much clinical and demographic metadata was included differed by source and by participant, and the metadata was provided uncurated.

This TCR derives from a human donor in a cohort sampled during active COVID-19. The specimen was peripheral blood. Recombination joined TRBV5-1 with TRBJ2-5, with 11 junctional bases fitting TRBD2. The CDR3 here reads CASSLGLAVETQYF. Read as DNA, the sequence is TGCGCCAGCAGCCTGGGACTAGCGGTTGAGACCCAGTACTTC. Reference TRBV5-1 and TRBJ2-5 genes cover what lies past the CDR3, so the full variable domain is KAGVTQTPRYLIKTRGQQVTLSCSPISGHRSVSWYQQTPGQGLQFLFEYFSETQRNKGNFPGRFSGRQFSNSRSEMNVSTLELGDSALYLCASSLGLAVETQYFGPGTRLLVL.